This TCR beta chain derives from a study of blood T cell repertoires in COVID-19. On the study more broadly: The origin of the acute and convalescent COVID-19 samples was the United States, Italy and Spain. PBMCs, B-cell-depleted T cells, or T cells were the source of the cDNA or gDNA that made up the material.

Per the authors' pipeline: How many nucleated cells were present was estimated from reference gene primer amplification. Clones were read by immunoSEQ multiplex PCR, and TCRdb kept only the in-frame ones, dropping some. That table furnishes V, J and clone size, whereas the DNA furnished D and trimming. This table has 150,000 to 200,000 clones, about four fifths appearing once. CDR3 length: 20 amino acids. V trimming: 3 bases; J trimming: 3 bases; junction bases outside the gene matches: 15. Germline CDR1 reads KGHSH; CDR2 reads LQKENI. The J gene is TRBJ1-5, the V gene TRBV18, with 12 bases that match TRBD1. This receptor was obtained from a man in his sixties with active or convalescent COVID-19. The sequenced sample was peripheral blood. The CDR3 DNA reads TGTGCCAGCTCACCGCCGGTGGGACAGGGGGCAGGACCCTACAATCAGCCCCAGCATTTT. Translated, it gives CASSPPVGQGAGPYNQPQHF.